This is a list of T cell receptor beta chains from one sample in a study of shared clonotypes between healthy human individuals. Here immunoSEQ multiplex PCR was the method, and the copy in TCRdb shows in-frame clones only, minus some. The data hold 1 million to 1.3 million clones, with around 78% observed a single time. The specimen was memory CD4+ T cells from PBMCs. These receptors came from a man younger than 30 in good health. Some clones in this sample may be carry-over from other donors' samples. Each CDR3 is given with its conserved first and last residue. The order of the fields is J gene, clone size, CDR3 length, V gene, D gene, CDR3 protein, CDR3 DNA. The D gene is left open where the match is weak. Size tells how often a clone was seen (once, few, many) or the class of an expanded clone, and some rows leave it out.

TRBJ1-5 NA 15 TRBV4-2 NA CASSQQGQGNQPQHF TGTGCCAGCAGCCAGCAGGGTCAGGGCAATCAGCCCCAGCATTTT
TRBJ1-4 NA 15 TRBV30 NA CAWSADRVSSEKLFF TGTGCCTGGAGTGCCGATCGGGTTTCGAGTGAAAAACTGTTTTTT
TRBJ1-5 NA 13 TRBV2 NA CASGRGRNQPQHF TGTGCCAGCGGTCGTGGCAGAAATCAGCCCCAGCATTTT
TRBJ2-5 NA 13 TRBV6-1 NA CASSESWGGTQYF TGTGCCAGCAGTGAAAGCTGGGGAGGGACCCAGTACTTC
TRBJ2-5 NA 14 TRBV5-4 NA CASSFMYSQETQYF TGTGCCAGCAGCTTTATGTACAGCCAAGAGACCCAGTACTTC
TRBJ2-2 NA 17 TRBV7-2 NA CASTNLVLGLNTGELFF TGTGCCAGCACCAACTTAGTCCTGGGACTGAACACCGGGGAGCTGTTTTTT
TRBJ2-7 NA 14 TRBV6-6 NA CASSSWTEAYEQYF TGTGCCAGCAGTTCATGGACAGAAGCCTACGAGCAGTACTTC
TRBJ1-2 NA 14 TRBV6-1 NA CASSEARTVYGYTF TGTGCCAGCAGTGAAGCGAGGACGGTCTATGGCTACACCTTC
TRBJ2-7 NA 11 TRBV20-1 NA CSALDTYEQYF TGCAGTGCTCTGGACACCTACGAGCAGTACTTC
TRBJ2-1 once 14 TRBV6-6 TRBD2 CASHGTTWFNEQFF TGTGCCAGCCACGGGACTACTTGGTTTAATGAGCAGTTCTTC
TRBJ1-2 NA 12 TRBV28 NA CASSIAPIGYTF TGTGCCAGCAGTATTGCCCCTATCGGCTACACCTTC
TRBJ1-3 NA 15 TRBV18 NA CASSPQGYSGNTIYF TGTGCCAGCTCACCCCAGGGGTACTCTGGAAACACCATATATTTT
TRBJ1-2 NA 13 TRBV29-1 NA CSVELQGNYGYTF TGCAGCGTTGAATTACAGGGCAACTATGGCTACACCTTC
TRBJ2-1 NA 17 TRBV9 TRBD2 CASSVGLAVYYDDEQFF TGTGCCAGCAGCGTAGGGCTAGCGGTTTACTATGACGATGAGCAGTTCTTC
TRBJ1-4 NA 13 TRBV10-2 TRBD1 CASRGQGDEKLFF TGCGCCAGCAGAGGACAGGGGGACGAAAAACTGTTTTTT
TRBJ2-5 NA 16 TRBV7-3 TRBD1 CASSSAGGLTTETQYF TGTGCCAGCAGCTCCGCAGGGGGCTTGACTACAGAGACCCAGTACTTC